The TCR beta chain under discussion was sequenced for a study of identifying expanded T cells in peripheral blood (dated by TCRdb to the late 2010s). With respect to the entire study: Technical replicates were generated by sequencing separate aliquots of the same genomic DNA pool, with four replicates compared pairwise.

A distance of 11 bases separates the germline ends of V and J, which lose 0 bases and 7 bases respectively. CDR1 and CDR2 are read off the germline V gene as SGHRS and YFSETQ. The CDR3 covers 15 residues, taking in both the cysteine and the phenylalanine. Of the read, only the CDR3 DNA is kept; its 45 bases are in frame from base 1. This clone has a handful of counts. Its antigen specificity is not known. Base quality data are lacking; no much larger clone is found one base away. No immune events such as infections were documented for the healthy donors during the collection period. Healthy-donor blood repertoires served as a training cohort to calibrate time-dependent variance in a beta-binomial model of T-cell clone differential abundance. There were 10 healthy donors in the training cohort, of whom 3 were female and 7 were male. Donor ages ranged from 29 to 64 years, with an average of approximately 43 years. Whole blood was collected from each healthy donor at three time points spaced 2 to 3 weeks apart and obtained from a commercial supplier. For immunosequencing, genomic DNA was extracted from unsorted whole blood.

The immunoSEQ Assay, which uses bias-controlled multiplex PCR amplification of genomic DNA, was used to profile TCRbeta CDR3 regions. Processing in the source paper ran as follows. The absolute abundance of each unique TCRbeta CDR3 region was quantified after sequences were collapsed and filtered. Differential abundance was assessed using a binomial (Fisher-equivalent) model and a beta-binomial model in which time-dependent variance fitted from healthy donors was added. Clones with fewer than 5 combined templates were removed, and a clone was called differentially abundant if the clone's Benjamini-Hochberg FDR was below 0.01. The form v = (b*log(k)+a)^2 was used to model beta-binomial variance as a function of total template count across the two samples. Held by TCRdb, this immuneACCESS table contains in-frame sequences only and omits some clones. Under half of the omission traces to an unresolved V gene where checked; the cause of the rest is unknown. The V and J calls and the clone size are those of that table, but D and trimming were determined from the DNA. For this sample the table gives roughly 84,000 clones, of which around 90% were detected only once. The biggest ten clones account for roughly 7% of the sample.

Here is what the overall study found, with its caveats: It was expected by the authors that biological variance in healthy repertoires might increase further over much longer intervals, such as months to years. The binomial model flagged approximately 1.2 differentially abundant clones between technical replicates, compared with 15 to 17 over approximately two weeks and 18 to 20 over about four weeks. For all healthy donors, the variance in clone template counts between approximately 2-week samples rose significantly as total template count increased. Across all healthy-donor time intervals, the beta-binomial model significantly cut both the number of clones called differentially abundant and the false-positive rate.

The chain is made from TRBV5-1 and TRBJ1-6; D gene: possibly TRBD1, on 5 matching bases. The TCR comes from a person between 18 and 75 years old in good health. The material sequenced was blood. The CDR3 has the sequence CASSLEGLINSPLHF. The nucleotides read TGCGCCAGCAGCTTGGAGGGACTGATAAATTCACCCCTCCACTTT. With the rest looked up from the reference TRBV5-1 and TRBJ1-6 genes rather than sequenced, the full variable domain is KAGVTQTPRYLIKTRGQQVTLSCSPISGHRSVSWYQQTPGQGLQFLFEYFSETQRNKGNFPGRFSGRQFSNSRSEMNVSTLELGDSALYLCASSLEGLINSPLHFGNGTRLTVT.